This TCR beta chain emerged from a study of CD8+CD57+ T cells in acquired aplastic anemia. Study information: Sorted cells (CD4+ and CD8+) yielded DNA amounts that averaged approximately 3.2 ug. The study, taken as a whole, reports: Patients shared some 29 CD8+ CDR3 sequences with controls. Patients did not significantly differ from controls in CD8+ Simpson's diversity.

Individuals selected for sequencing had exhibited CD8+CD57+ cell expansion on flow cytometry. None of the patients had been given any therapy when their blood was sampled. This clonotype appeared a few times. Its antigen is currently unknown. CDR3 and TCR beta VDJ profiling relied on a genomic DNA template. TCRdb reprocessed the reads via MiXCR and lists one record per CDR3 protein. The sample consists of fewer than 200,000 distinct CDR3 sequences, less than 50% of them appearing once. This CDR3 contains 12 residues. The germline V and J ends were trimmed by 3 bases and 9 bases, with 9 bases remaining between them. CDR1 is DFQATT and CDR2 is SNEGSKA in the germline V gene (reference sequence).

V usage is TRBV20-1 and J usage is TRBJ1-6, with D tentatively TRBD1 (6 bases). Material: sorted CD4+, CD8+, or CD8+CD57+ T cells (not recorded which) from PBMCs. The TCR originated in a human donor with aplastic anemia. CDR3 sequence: CSARDSGSPLHF. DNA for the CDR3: TGCAGTGCTAGGGACAGTGGTTCACCCCTCCACTTT.